This T cell receptor (beta chain) was captured by sequencing in a study of spatial heterogeneity in lung cancer. Study background: As counted in raw reads, each unique TCR and UMI combination appeared more than ten times on average. General study points: The appearance of ubiquitous expanded tumor TCRs in blood was greater at resection than follow-up.

Germline V lookup: CDR1 SGDLS, CDR2 YYNGEE. The CDR3 runs to 15 residues. V was clipped by 6 bases and J by 0 bases, with 14 bases between them. This clonotype was detected a few times. As yet, its antigen is unknown. The time point here: blood at routine non-recurrence follow-up after resection. Each TCR cDNA molecule bore a unique molecular identifier. TCRdb passed the 5' RACE reads through MiXCR, listing each CDR3 protein once. The profile shows 25,000 to 35,000 distinct CDR3 sequences, 10% of them singletons. The source of this sequence is a female donor with early-stage non-small cell lung cancer. The V and J genes are TRBV9 and TRBJ2-3, with D tentatively TRBD1 (5 bases). This sample comprised PBMCs, obtained at follow-up. The CDR3 bases are TGTGCCAGCACCCCGGGTTCAGGGAGCACAGATACGCAGTATTTT. It codes for CASTPGSGSTDTQYF.